This TCR beta chain was found in a study of Graves' ophthalmopathy and Graves' hyperthyroidism. General study results and limits: Using a 13-signature model, the authors split ophthalmopathy from stable hyperthyroidism, with roughly 90% sensitivity and approximately 78% specificity. Blood contained most expanded thyroid clonotypes exceeding 0.001 frequency.

Beta-chain TCR CDR3 regions were amplified from RNA transcripts. Following a first-round RT-PCR that used HTBI primers, a second-round multiplex PCR was carried out. TCRdb re-called the multiplex PCR reads through MiXCR, storing one row per CDR3 protein. Among some 380,000 distinct CDR3 sequences listed, less than 20% were seen once. This clonotype was detected a few times. Antigen specificity is unknown. Other autoimmune disease, uncontrolled infection, pregnancy and lactation led to exclusion. It was from under 13 ml of fresh peripheral blood that the PBMCs came. Per the germline V gene, CDR1 is LNHNV and CDR2 is YYDKDF (reference sequence). The junction had 8 bases not matched to a gene; V was cut back by 0 bases and J by 7 bases. The CDR3 length is 15 residues.

The rearrangement joins TRBV15 to TRBJ2-7; TRBD1 matches at 8 bases. The origin of this receptor is a woman between 18 and 29 years old with stable Graves' hyperthyroidism. Sequenced: peripheral blood. CDR3 protein: CATSREDREAREQYF. Here the CDR3 DNA reads TGTGCCACCAGCAGAGAGGACAGGGAGGCGCGGGAGCAGTACTTC.